This TCR beta chain was recorded in a study of blood T cells in healthy people across ages. Between the trimmed V and J ends, which lost 7 bases and 4 bases, there was a span of 13 bases. The CDR3 sequence is 13 residues long. A second PCR of 7 to 11 cycles used a sample-barcoded 5' primer and a J-beta primer mix. MiXCR, applied by TCRdb to the 5' RACE reads, yields one record per CDR3 protein. The data contain 800,000 or so distinct CDR3 sequences, about 25% of them singletons. This sample was also put to use in a study of T cells of mothers and their children. Per that paper: Over five children and their three healthy Caucasian mothers were the donors.

Sequencing was done on a sample of blood. This receptor was obtained from a boy aged 10-17 years in good health. The rearrangement uses TRBV12-3 or TRBV12-4 and TRBJ1-2; tentatively, D is TRBD1 (5 bases). The CDR3 DNA is TGTGCCAGCAACCTCGGGACCTTCTATGGCTACACCTTC. It yields the protein CASNLGTFYGYTF.